These 16 T cell receptor beta chains came from one sample sequenced in a study of beta chain features in type 1 diabetes (dated by TCRdb to 2016 to 2019). What the study reported, not specific to this receptor: A moderate but significant shortening of TCRB CDR3 length was observed in type 1 diabetes patients in all four CD4+ subsets.

Libraries were constructed by the immunoSEQ multiplex PCR assay. The entire isolated RNA was reverse transcribed using the High Capacity cDNA Reverse Transcription Kit, and thus expressed TCRB transcripts were sequenced. This is the immuneACCESS table as TCRdb keeps it, with only in-frame sequences that have V and J called. A part of the clones is gone; compared with another copy, unresolved V genes explain less than half, and the rest is unexplained. This sample is represented by about 240,000 clones; approximately 14% of them were singletons. The ten top clones hold just under 0.02% of the sample. These receptors lack a known antigen. Sequencing used naive CD4+ T cells from blood. According to the study, the label for this sample's cell subset or site signals: true naive CD4+ T cells. Every receptor here comes from a man between 25 and 39 years old with type 1 diabetes.

The chain employs TRBV14 and TRBJ2-2; D is undetermined. Germline V CDR1 and CDR2: SGHDN, FVKESK. The length of the CDR3 is 13 residues. Trimming left V 1 base short and J 7 bases short, with 7 bases between. The CDR3 coding sequence is TGTGCCAGCAGCCAAGTGAGTCACGGGGAGCTGTTTTTT. It codes for CASSQVSHGELFF.

This chain connects TRBV5-1 to TRBJ1-1, with D unresolved. CDR3 length: 14 residues. CDR1 and CDR2 (germline): SGHRS, YFSETQ. V was pared by 4 bases and J by 4 bases, with 14 bases between. The CDR3 sequence: CASSPPGEGTEAFF. In nucleotides, the CDR3 is TGCGCCAGCAGCCCGCCGGGAGAAGGCACTGAAGCTTTCTTT.

This chain joins TRBV20-1 and TRBJ1-2; D is uncertain. CDR3 length: 11 residues. The germline V gene has CDR1 DFQATT and CDR2 SNEGSKA (reference sequence). V shed 7 bases and J shed 8 bases, with 14 bases lying between them. The CDR3 is CSGSHGSGYTF. The CDR3 coding sequence is TGCAGTGGTAGCCATGGGAGCGGCTACACCTTC.

This clone came up a few times. Other nucleotide sequences from this sample produce the same CDR3. The chain joins TRBV19 to TRBJ2-3, with a possible D match to TRBD1 (5 bases). V was clipped by 1 base and J by 6 bases, with 5 bases between them. The CDR3 spans 12 residues. Germline CDR1 reads LNHDA; CDR2 reads SQIVND (reference sequence). The CDR3 protein is CASSIGQDTQYF. DNA of the CDR3: TGTGCCAGTAGTATAGGACAGGATACGCAGTATTTT.

J is TRBJ2-5 and V is TRBV9; 8 bases are shared with TRBD2. V shed 0 bases, J shed 4 bases, and the junction held 8 bases outside the gene matches. Germline values: CDR1 SGDLS, CDR2 YYNGEE. This CDR3 is built from 16 residues. In DNA form, the CDR3 reads TGTGCCAGCAGCGTAGACGTAGGAGCGGGGGTAGAGACCCAGTACTTC. This translates into CASSVDVGAGVETQYF. The whole variable domain, filled in from reference TRBV9 and TRBJ2-5, reads DSGVTQTPKHLITATGQRVTLRCSPRSGDLSVYWYQQSLDQGLQFLIQYYNGEERAKGNILERFSAQQFPDLHSELNLSSLELGDSALYFCASSVDVGAGVETQYFGPGTRLLVL.

The chain has TRBV18 and TRBJ1-5; TRBD1 aligns across 8 bases. CDR1 and CDR2 from the germline V gene are KGHSH and LQKENI. The CDR3 is 15 amino acids. The J segment lost 0 bases and the V segment lost 5 bases, leaving 3 bases of the junction unmatched. The CDR3 reads CASSATGDSNQPQHF. CDR3 DNA: TGTGCCAGCTCAGCGACAGGGGATAGCAATCAGCCCCAGCATTTT. The complete variable domain, with remaining parts taken from reference TRBV18 and TRBJ1-5, reads NAGVMQNPRHLVRRRGQEARLRCSPMKGHSHVYWYRQLPEEGLKFMVYLQKENIIDESGMPKERFSAEFPKEGPSILRIQQVVRGDSAAYFCASSATGDSNQPQHFGDGTRLSIL.

This clone was detected only a few times. The chain has TRBV29-1 and TRBJ2-2; maybe TRBD2 (6 bases). From germline, CDR1 is SQVTM and CDR2 ANQGSEA. Trimming took off 3 bases at V and 2 bases at J, with 13 bases between the two ends. This CDR3 region has 15 residues. In DNA form, the CDR3 reads TGCAGCGTTGATAGCGGTCCCAGCAACACCGGGGAGCTGTTTTTT. It specifies CSVDSGPSNTGELFF.

This clone was detected only a few times. The V gene is TRBV2, the J gene TRBJ2-3; TRBD2 might be the D (5 bases). This CDR3 has 14 amino acids. CDR1 is SNHLY and CDR2 is FYNNEI in the germline V gene. Trimming removed 6 bases from V and 0 bases from J, with 10 bases in between. The DNA of the CDR3 is TGTGCCAGCAGCCTACTAGAGAGCACAGATACGCAGTATTTT. This gives the protein CASSLLESTDTQYF.

The genes are TRBV10-3 and TRBJ2-7, with TRBD1 matching over 8 bases. The germline V gene encodes CDR1 ENHRY and CDR2 SYGVKD. Trimming cost V 3 bases and J 2 bases; bases outside gene matches: 3. This CDR3 region has 14 residues. This CDR3 is CAISDGQGTYEQYF. CDR3 in DNA: TGTGCCATCAGTGACGGACAGGGTACCTACGAGCAGTACTTC.

This sequence joins TRBV20-1 and TRBJ1-2; unclear D gene. Trimming took 6 bases from V and 5 from J, leaving 7 bases between them. This CDR3 comprises 10 residues. Per the germline V gene, CDR1 is DFQATT and CDR2 is SNEGSKA (reference sequence). The CDR3 spells CSAHEYGYTF. The CDR3 region has the DNA TGCAGTGCCCATGAGTATGGCTACACCTTC.

The chain recombines TRBV30 with TRBJ2-6; D is uncertain. This CDR3 comprises 13 residues. Germline V gives CDR1 GTSNPN, CDR2 SVGIG (reference sequence). V was shortened by 2 bases and J by 2 bases, with 4 bases between the two germline ends. As DNA, the CDR3 is TGTGCCTGGAGTCAAACTGGGGCCAACGTCCTGACTTTC. Translated, it gives CAWSQTGANVLTF.

The V and J genes are TRBV6-5 and TRBJ2-1; possibly TRBD2 for D (6 bases). This CDR3 contains 14 residues. The V end lost 8 bases, the J end lost 4 bases, and 15 bases lay between the germline ends. Germline values: CDR1 MNHEY, CDR2 SVGAGI. The chain's CDR3 is CASRMTRTYNEQFF. The CDR3 DNA reads as TGTGCCAGCCGCATGACTAGGACTTACAATGAGCAGTTCTTC.

Only a few counts were recorded for this clone. The rearrangement links TRBV25-1 to TRBJ1-2; TRBD1 agrees at 9 bases. J gave up 5 bases and V 6 bases, and 10 bases lay outside the gene matches. The CDR3 is 15 residues long. Germline CDR1 MGHDK, CDR2 SYGVNS. The CDR3 here is CASSPPGQGLYGYTF. The CDR3 nucleotides read TGTGCCAGCAGCCCCCCCGGACAGGGGCTGTATGGCTACACCTTC.

This clone was seen only a few times. J is TRBJ1-1 and V is TRBV29-1, with D possibly TRBD1 on 6 matching bases. This CDR3 spans 12 amino acids. The germline CDR1 and CDR2 sequences are SQVTM and ANQGSEA. The V and J ends lost 5 bases and 1 base respectively, with 8 bases between them. CDR3 sequence reads: CSVWDTNTEAFF. CDR3 nucleotide sequence: TGCAGCGTTTGGGACACGAACACTGAAGCTTTCTTT. Complete variable domain (other parts from reference TRBV29-1 and TRBJ1-1): SAVISQKPSRDICQRGTSLTIQCQVDSQVTMMFWYRQQPGQSLTLIATANQGSEATYESGFVIDKFPISRPNLTFSTLTVSNMSPEDSSIYLCSVWDTNTEAFFGQGTRLTVV.

The V and J genes are TRBV4-2 and TRBJ2-1, with 12 positions matching TRBD2. Germline CDR1 LGHNA, CDR2 YNFKEQ. V dropped 0 bases and J dropped 8; count of bases not matched to a gene: 14. The CDR3 loop spans 19 amino acids. CDR3: CASSQETSQTSGGGDEQFF. The CDR3 DNA sequence: TGTGCCAGCAGCCAAGAGACCTCTCAGACTAGCGGGGGAGGGGATGAGCAGTTCTTC.

This clone was counted a few times. The V call is TRBV6-5, the J call TRBJ2-7; 7 nucleotides align to TRBD1. The CDR3 contains 13 residues. Germline V gives CDR1 MNHEY, CDR2 SVGAGI. V lost 6 bases to trimming and J lost 4 bases; unmatched junction nucleotides: 6. CDR3 nucleotide sequence: TGTGCCAGCAGCCGGGGACAGTATTACGAGCAGTACTTC. Protein product: CASSRGQYYEQYF.